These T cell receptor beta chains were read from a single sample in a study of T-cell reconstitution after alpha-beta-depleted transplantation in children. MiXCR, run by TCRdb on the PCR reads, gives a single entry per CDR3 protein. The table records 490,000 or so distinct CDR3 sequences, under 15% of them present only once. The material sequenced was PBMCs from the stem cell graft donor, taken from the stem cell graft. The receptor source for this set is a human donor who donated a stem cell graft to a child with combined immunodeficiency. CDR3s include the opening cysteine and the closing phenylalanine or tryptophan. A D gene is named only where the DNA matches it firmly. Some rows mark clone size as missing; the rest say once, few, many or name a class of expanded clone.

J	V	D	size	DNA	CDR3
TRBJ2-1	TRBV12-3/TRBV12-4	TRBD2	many	TGTGCCAGCAGTGACGGGACTAGCCCGAACAATGAGCAGTTCTTC	CASSDGTSPNNEQFF
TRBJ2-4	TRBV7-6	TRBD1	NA	TGTGCCAGCAGCTTTTTGGCCCACGGGACAGGCAAAAACATTCAGTACTTC	CASSFLAHGTGKNIQYF
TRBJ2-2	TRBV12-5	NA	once	TGTGCTAGTGGTTTGGTACAGACAGAGCCTCTAAAATTCGCGAACACCGGGGAGCTGTTTTTT	CASGLVQTEPLKFANTGELFF
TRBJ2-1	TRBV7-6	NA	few	TGTGCCAGCAGTTATAACTCGAATGAGCAGTTCTTC	CASSYNSNEQFF
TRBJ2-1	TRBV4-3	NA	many	TGCGCCAGCAGCCAAGGGGGAACGGGAGCCTACAATGAGCAGTTCTTC	CASSQGGTGAYNEQFF
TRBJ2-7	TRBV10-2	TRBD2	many	TGCGCCAGCATTCACGGACTAGCGGGATTCTACGAGCAGTACTTC	CASIHGLAGFYEQYF
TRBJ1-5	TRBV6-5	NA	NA	TGTGCCAGCAGGTCAATTTCGGGGTATAGCAATCAGCCCCAGCATTTT	CASRSISGYSNQPQHF
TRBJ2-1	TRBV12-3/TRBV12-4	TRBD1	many	TGTGCCAGCAGCTTGTGGACAGGGCGTTCCAATGAGCAGTTCTTC	CASSLWTGRSNEQFF
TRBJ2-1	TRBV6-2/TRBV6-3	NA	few	TGTGCCAGCAGTCAACTAGTAAACGAGCAGTTCTTC	CASSQLVNEQFF
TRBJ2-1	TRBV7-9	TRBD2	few	TGTGCCAGCATTTCTTTCGGGACTAGCGGTAACAATGAGCAGTTCTTC	CASISFGTSGNNEQFF
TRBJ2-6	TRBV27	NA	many	TGTGCCAGCAGTTTATATTCGCCAAGCTCTGGGGCCAACGTCCTGACTTTC	CASSLYSPSSGANVLTF
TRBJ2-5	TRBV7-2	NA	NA	TGTGCCAGCAGCCTCCTCGGGACCCAGTACTTC	CASSLLGTQYF
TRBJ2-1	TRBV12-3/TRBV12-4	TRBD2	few	TGTGCCAGCACCGCTGACAGACTAGCGGCCCCCTACAATGAGCAGTTCTTC	CASTADRLAAPYNEQFF
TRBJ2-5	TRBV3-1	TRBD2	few	TGTGCCAGCAGCCACCAGGTCCTAGCGGGAAGTCCTGAGACCCAGTACTTC	CASSHQVLAGSPETQYF
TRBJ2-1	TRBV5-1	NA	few	TGCGCCAGCAGCCCGGACGGGGGAGGTTTCTACAATGAGCAGTTCTTC	CASSPDGGGFYNEQFF
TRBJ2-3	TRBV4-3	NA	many	TGCGCCAGCAGCCAAGTGGTTGGGGGGGCGAGCACAGATACGCAGTATTTT	CASSQVVGGASTDTQYF
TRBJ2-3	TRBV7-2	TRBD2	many	TGTGCCAGCAGTCCAGCTGGGTCTCGTAAGCGGGATTGGTATTTT	CASSPAGSRKRDWYF
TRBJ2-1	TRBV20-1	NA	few	TGCAGTGCTAGTCGCCCGTACAATGAGCAGTTCTTC	CSASRPYNEQFF
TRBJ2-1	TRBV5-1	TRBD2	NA	TGCGCCAGCAGCATCCTGACTAGCGCGAGCTCCTACAATGAGCAGTTCTTC	CASSILTSASSYNEQFF
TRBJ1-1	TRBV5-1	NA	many	TGCGCCAGCAGCTTGGGTCTCCGAGGCAGCATGAACACTGAAGCTTTCTTT	CASSLGLRGSMNTEAFF
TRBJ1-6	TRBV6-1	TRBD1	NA	TGTGCCAGCAGCCGGACAGGCCCCGACGGTTCACCCCTCCACTTT	CASSRTGPDGSPLHF
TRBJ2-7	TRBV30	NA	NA	TGTGCCTGGACAGCCCCCGGGGTAGCCTACGAGCAGTACTTC	CAWTAPGVAYEQYF
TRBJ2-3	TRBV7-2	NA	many	TGTGCCAGCAGCGCGGGGCTGCCGTACGCAGATACGCAGTATTTT	CASSAGLPYADTQYF
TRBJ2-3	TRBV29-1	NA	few	TGCAGCGTTGAGGCTACGGGCCCTAACACAGATACGCAGTATTTT	CSVEATGPNTDTQYF
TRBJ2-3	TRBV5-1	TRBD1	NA	TGCGCCAGCAGCCGGGGGACAGGTCTCTTCACAGATACGCAGTATTTT	CASSRGTGLFTDTQYF
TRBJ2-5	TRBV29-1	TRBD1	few	TGCAGCGTTGAAACCGGACAGGAAAGTGGGACCCAGTACTTC	CSVETGQESGTQYF
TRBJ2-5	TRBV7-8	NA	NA	TGTGCCAGCAGCTCACAGGCACGGGAAGAGACCCAGTACTTC	CASSSQAREETQYF
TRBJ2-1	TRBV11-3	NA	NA	TGTGCCAGCAGCTTGACACCCTCGGAGGGGTACAATGAGCAGTTCTTC	CASSLTPSEGYNEQFF
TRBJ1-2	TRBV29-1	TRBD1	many	TGCAGCGCTACGACAGGGACCTATGGCTACACCTTC	CSATTGTYGYTF
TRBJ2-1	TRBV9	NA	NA	TGTGCCAGCAGCCCCCGGGTCCTCAATGAGCAGTTCTTC	CASSPRVLNEQFF
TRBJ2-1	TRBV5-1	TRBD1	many	TGCGCCAGCAGCGTGGGACAGGGGGCACACAATGAGCAGTTCTTC	CASSVGQGAHNEQFF
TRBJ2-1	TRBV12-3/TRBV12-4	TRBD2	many	TGTGCCAGCAGTCCTAGCGGGAGGCCCAACAATGAGCAGTTCTTC	CASSPSGRPNNEQFF
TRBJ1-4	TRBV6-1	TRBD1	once	TGTGCCAGTCGCCGGGACAGGGGATTTGAAAAACTGTTTTTT	CASRRDRGFEKLFF
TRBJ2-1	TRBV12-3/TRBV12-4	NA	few	TGTGCCAGCAGTTTAGACCGCGTTGGAGCCAATGAGCAGTTCTTC	CASSLDRVGANEQFF
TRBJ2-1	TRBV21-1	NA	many	TGTGCCAGCAGCAAAAGCAGCGGGATATACAATGAGCAGTTCTTC	CASSKSSGIYNEQFF
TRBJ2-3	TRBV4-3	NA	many	TGCGCCAGCAGCCACACAACTAGCCGCCCCGGACTACCGAGGGATACGCAGTATTTT	CASSHTTSRPGLPRDTQYF
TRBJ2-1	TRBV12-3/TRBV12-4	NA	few	TGTGCCAGCAGTTTCCCAGGACCCTACAATGAGCAGTTCTTC	CASSFPGPYNEQFF
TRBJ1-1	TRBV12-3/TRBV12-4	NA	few	TGTGCCAGCAGTTTTAGGAACAATGCGGTCACTGAAGCTTTCTTT	CASSFRNNAVTEAFF
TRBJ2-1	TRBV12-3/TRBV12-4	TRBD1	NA	TGTGCCAGCAGGACCACAGGGGGCGGCTACAATGAGCAGTTCTTC	CASRTTGGGYNEQFF
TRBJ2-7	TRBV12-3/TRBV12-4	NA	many	TGTGCCAGCAGTTTAGGAAGGGGTATCTACGAGCAGTACTTC	CASSLGRGIYEQYF
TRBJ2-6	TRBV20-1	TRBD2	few	TGCAGTGCGGGGAGGGCCCCTGGGGCCAACGTCCTGACTTTC	CSAGRAPGANVLTF
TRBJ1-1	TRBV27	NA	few	TGTGCCAGCAGTGTTAAGACAGGGAACACTGAAGCTTTCTTT	CASSVKTGNTEAFF
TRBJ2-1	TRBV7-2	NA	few	TGTGCCAGCAGCTTAGGGAGGGGGCCCCTCGGTTACAATGAGCAGTTCTTC	CASSLGRGPLGYNEQFF
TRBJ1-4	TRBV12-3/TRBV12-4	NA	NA	TGTGCCAGCAGTTTCTTCTGGGGGGCTGCTAATGAAAAACTGTTTTTT	CASSFFWGAANEKLFF